These 28 T cell receptor beta chains were sequenced from one sample in a study of CD4 T cell repertoires in COVID-19. Repertoires were generated with immunoSEQ multiplex PCR, while TCRdb's copy carries only in-frame clones and drops some. The sample lists 20,000 or so clones, over 90% seen once, with under 0.8% in the top ten. The memory T cells were sequenced right after ex vivo isolation, without culture. Here the sequenced sample was circulating follicular helper CD4+ T cells (cTfh) from blood, taken before the COVID-19 pandemic. The receptors were sampled from a human donor who had COVID-19.

Comments on this clone: A read error may produce the germline difference seen at one junction end. The same CDR3 arises from other DNA sequences in this sample as well. This chain uses TRBV19 with TRBJ1-6; D is perhaps TRBD1 (5 bases). Germline V CDR1 and CDR2: LNHDA, SQIVND (reference sequence). This CDR3 has 16 amino acids. The CDR3 spells CASSIDSRSYNSPLHF. The CDR3 nucleotides read TGTGCCAGTAGTATCGACAGCCGCTCCTATAATTCCCCCCTCCACTTT.

The J gene is TRBJ2-3, the V gene TRBV18; tentative D call: TRBD1 (5 bases). The CDR3 loop spans 15 amino acids. Germline V lookup: CDR1 KGHSH, CDR2 LQKENI. Trimming cost V 1 base and J 2 bases, with 10 bases left between them. This CDR3 is CASSPRQTSTDTQYF. For the CDR3, the DNA is TGTGCCAGCTCACCACGACAGACTTCCACAGATACGCAGTATTTT.

The rearrangement uses TRBV5-4 and TRBJ2-7; the D gene is possibly TRBD1 (5 bases). There are 14 residues in the CDR3. Germline CDR1 SGHNT, CDR2 YYREEE (reference sequence). Trimming stripped 4 bases from V and 6 bases from J, with 17 bases between. CDR3 DNA sequence: TGTGCCAGCAGCGCGTCCAGGGTAACGGGCGAGCAGTACTTC. Encoded protein: CASSASRVTGEQYF.

This clone has a single count. The CDR3 sequence: CASSRPGTGNTDTQYF. CDR3 nucleotides: TGTGCCAGCAGCCGACCGGGCACAGGCAACACAGATACGCAGTATTTT. The chain is built from TRBV28 and TRBJ2-3; D may be TRBD1 (5 bases). The germline V and J ends were trimmed by 6 bases and 2 bases, with 18 bases remaining between them. CDR3 size: 16 residues. Germline loops: CDR1 MDHEN, CDR2 SYDVKM.

The chain employs TRBV6-1 and TRBJ1-5, with TRBD1 identical over 8 bases. V was clipped by 4 bases and J by 7 bases; unmatched bases: 6. The CDR3 has 14 amino acids. From germline, CDR1 is MNHNS and CDR2 SASEGT. In DNA form, the CDR3 reads TGTGCCAGCAGTGGAGGACAGGGAGAACAGCCCCAGCATTTT. This codes for CASSGGQGEQPQHF.

This chain uses TRBV15 with TRBJ2-1, with 11 bases that match TRBD2. In germline, CDR1 is LNHNV, CDR2 YYDKDF (reference sequence). The CDR3 has 16 residues. V gave up 4 bases and J gave up 4 bases; unmatched junction bases: 6. CDR3 bases: TGTGCCACCAGCACCTGGACTAGCGGGTTATACAATGAGCAGTTCTTC. This sequence encodes CATSTWTSGLYNEQFF.

This clone occurred once. V is TRBV19 and J is TRBJ1-6; TRBD1 agrees at 7 bases. Trimming at V came to 5 bases and at J to 6 bases, leaving 7 bases not matched to a gene. From germline, CDR1 is LNHDA and CDR2 SQIVND (reference sequence). CDR3 length: 15 residues. The CDR3 is CASSSATGVNSPLHF. The CDR3 DNA follows: TGTGCCAGTAGTTCCGCAACAGGGGTTAATTCACCCCTCCACTTT.

This chain links TRBV5-1 with TRBJ2-2, with 11 bases aligning to TRBD2. This CDR3 is 16 amino acids long. The germline V gene has CDR1 SGHRS and CDR2 YFSETQ. J was trimmed by 7 bases and V by 4 bases; bases with no gene match: 9. The CDR3 spells CASSHNSGRAFGELFF. The CDR3 nucleotides are TGCGCCAGCAGCCACAATAGCGGGAGGGCCTTCGGGGAGCTGTTTTTT.

The chain joins TRBV19 to TRBJ2-1, with 9 bases identical to TRBD2. The CDR3 is made up of 16 amino acids. J was trimmed by 6 bases and V by 6 bases; bases with no gene match: 12. The germline CDR1 and CDR2 sequences are LNHDA and SQIVND (reference sequence). Here the CDR3 DNA reads TGTGCCAGTAGGGGGACTAGCCTAAGGGTCGGCAATGAGCAGTTCTTC. It yields the protein CASRGTSLRVGNEQFF.

V usage is TRBV5-1 and J usage is TRBJ2-6, with D possibly matching TRBD2 (5 bases). The V gene lost 2 bases and the J gene lost 3 bases, with 6 bases spanning the gap. The CDR3 has 14 residues. Germline V gene sequence: CDR1 SGHRS, CDR2 YFSETQ. CDR3 nucleotide sequence: TGCGCCAGCAGCTTTGGGAGTGGGGCCAACGTCCTGACTTTC. As protein: CASSFGSGANVLTF.

The V gene is TRBV30, the J gene TRBJ2-2, with 8 bases matching TRBD1. With 2 bases clipped from V and 4 bases from J, the junction kept 6 bases outside the gene matches. Germline CDR1 and CDR2: GTSNPN and SVGIG (reference sequence). This CDR3 contains 15 residues. The CDR3 DNA sequence: TGTGCCTGGAGTCCCAGGGACAGGTCCACCGGGGAGCTGTTTTTT. Protein: CAWSPRDRSTGELFF.

J is TRBJ1-4 and V is TRBV5-1; D is perhaps TRBD1 (5 bases). In germline, CDR1 is SGHRS, CDR2 YFSETQ. V was shortened by 0 bases and J by 3 bases, with 15 bases between the two germline ends. This CDR3 spans 17 amino acids. The CDR3, as DNA: TGCGCCAGCAGCTTGGAAAGGGGCGGTTTATCTAATGAAAAACTGTTTTTT. Protein sequence: CASSLERGGLSNEKLFF.

CDR3 DNA sequence: TGTGCCAGCAGCGTAGGGGCTAGCGGGGGGCTTTCCCAAGAGACCCAGTACTTC. It codes for CASSVGASGGLSQETQYF. The rearrangement links TRBV9 to TRBJ2-5; 11 bases match TRBD2. This CDR3 region has 18 residues. The V and J ends lost 0 bases and 1 base, in that order; junction bases with no gene match: 8. The germline CDR1 and CDR2 sequences are SGDLS and YYNGEE.

The chain couples TRBV6-1 to TRBJ2-1, with D possibly TRBD2 on 6 matching bases. The V gene's germline CDR1 is MNHNS and CDR2 SASEGT. The V end lost 1 base, the J end lost 7 bases, and 11 bases lay between the germline ends. The CDR3 sequence is 14 residues long. The CDR3 bases are TGTGCCAGCAGTGAAGGTGCGGGAAAGAATGAGCAGTTCTTC. It yields the protein CASSEGAGKNEQFF.

The chain recombines TRBV19 with TRBJ2-1; tentative D call: TRBD1 (6 bases). CDR3 length equals 15 residues. V lost 3 bases and J lost 7, with 16 bases in between. The germline gives CDR1 LNHDA, CDR2 SQIVND (reference sequence). The CDR3 reads CASSMRQELRNEQFF. The DNA for the CDR3 is TGTGCCAGTAGTATGAGACAGGAACTAAGGAATGAGCAGTTCTTC.

This chain links TRBV30 with TRBJ2-5, with 12 bases fitting TRBD2. The CDR3 loop spans 16 amino acids. V gave up 1 base and J gave up 5 bases; unmatched junction bases: 8. The germline V gene has CDR1 GTSNPN and CDR2 SVGIG (reference sequence). The CDR3 nucleotides are TGTGCCTGGAGTGCGAGACTAGCGGGAGTCGGGGAGACCCAGTACTTC. Its protein is CAWSARLAGVGETQYF.

The chain is built from TRBV5-5 and TRBJ1-1; the D is unclear. Trimming stripped 3 bases from V and 6 bases from J, with 18 bases between. Germline values: CDR1 SGHKS, CDR2 YYEKEE (reference sequence). There are 15 residues in the CDR3. The CDR3 region has the DNA TGTGCCAGCAGCTCAGGCCCCAGTGTGTGGGCTGAAGCTTTCTTT. It is translated as CASSSGPSVWAEAFF.

This chain links TRBV6-6 with TRBJ2-5; D may be TRBD2 (7 bases). Germline V CDR1 and CDR2: MNHNY, SVGAGI (reference sequence). V was cut by 7 bases and J by 5 bases, with 17 bases left in between. The CDR3 is made up of 14 amino acids. CDR3 sequence (DNA): TGTGCCAGCACCGCACTAGCGCAGGGGGAGACCCAGTACTTC. It is translated as CASTALAQGETQYF.

This clone showed up just a few times. The chain employs TRBV5-1 and TRBJ1-4, with D possibly being TRBD1 (6 bases). Germline V CDR1 and CDR2: SGHRS, YFSETQ. Trimming took 0 bases from V and 4 from J, leaving 13 bases between them. The CDR3 is 16 residues long. CDR3 DNA sequence: TGCGCCAGCAGCTTGGGCCGGGACACAAATAATGAAAAACTGTTTTTT. Encoded protein: CASSLGRDTNNEKLFF. The full variable domain, rest sourced from reference TRBV5-1 and TRBJ1-4, is KAGVTQTPRYLIKTRGQQVTLSCSPISGHRSVSWYQQTPGQGLQFLFEYFSETQRNKGNFPGRFSGRQFSNSRSEMNVSTLELGDSALYLCASSLGRDTNNEKLFFGSGTQLSVL.

The table lists this clone with a count of one. The V and J genes are TRBV18 and TRBJ1-4; 7 bases line up with TRBD1. With 5 bases clipped from V and 7 bases from J, the junction kept 7 bases outside the gene matches. The CDR3 runs 14 residues. CDR1 is KGHSH, CDR2 LQKENI, per germline. DNA of the CDR3: TGTGCCAGCTCATCCGGGACAGCGACTGAAAAACTGTTTTTT. It codes for CASSSGTATEKLFF.

V and J are TRBV28 and TRBJ2-7; TRBD2 is a possible D gene (5 bases). The CDR3 has 14 amino acids. Germline CDR1 is MDHEN and CDR2 is SYDVKM. V gave up 3 bases and J gave up 6 bases, with 15 bases separating them. CDR3 nucleotides: TGTGCCAGCAGTTTTCGGCAGGAGGTCCCCGAGCAGTACTTC. Its translation: CASSFRQEVPEQYF. The full variable domain, rest sourced from reference TRBV28 and TRBJ2-7, is DVKVTQSSRYLVKRTGEKVFLECVQDMDHENMFWYRQDPGLGLRLIYFSYDVKMKEKGDIPEGYSVSREKKERFSLILESASTNQTSMYLCASSFRQEVPEQYFGPGTRLTVT.

The chain carries TRBV18 and TRBJ2-5, with D uncertain. The V end was cut by 3 bases, the J end by 5 bases, with 10 bases between. The CDR3 runs 13 residues. Germline CDR1 KGHSH, CDR2 LQKENI. The CDR3, as DNA: TGTGCCAGCTCACCCACCTGGAGTGAGACCCAGTACTTC. Residues: CASSPTWSETQYF.

V gene TRBV4-1 combines with J gene TRBJ2-7; D not certain. This CDR3 comprises 19 residues. V was cut by 0 bases and J by 3 bases, with 24 bases left in between. Germline assignment: CDR1 MGHRA and CDR2 YSYEKL. The CDR3 region has the DNA TGCGCCAGCAGCCAAGATTTATATTTCTCGGGTTACGGAGTCTACGAGCAGTACTTC. This sequence encodes CASSQDLYFSGYGVYEQYF.

J is TRBJ1-5 and V is TRBV7-9; D is ambiguous. Per the germline V gene, CDR1 is SEHNR and CDR2 is FQNEAQ (reference sequence). V lost 1 base to trimming and J lost 6 bases, with 10 bases between them. The CDR3 contains 14 residues. CDR3 DNA: TGTGCCAGCAGCTTAGGGGATGCGGGTCAGCCCCAGCATTTT. The encoded protein is CASSLGDAGQPQHF.

The CDR3 sequence is CASSLGSGGVTDTQYF. The CDR3 coding sequence is TGTGCCAGCAGCTTAGGCAGCGGGGGGGTCACAGATACGCAGTATTTT. The rearrangement links TRBV11-3 to TRBJ2-3; 10 nucleotides line up with TRBD2. Trimming took 1 base from V and 2 from J; bases not matched to a gene: 3. The CDR3 length is 16 residues. The germline CDR1 and CDR2 sequences are SGHNT and YENEEA.

The CDR3 bases are TGTGCCAGCAGCTTGAAAATAGGGGGAGATTATGGCTACACCTTC. This gives the protein CASSLKIGGDYGYTF. The rearrangement uses TRBV5-4 and TRBJ1-2; D perhaps matches TRBD1 (6 bases). The CDR3 runs 15 residues. V lost 1 base, J lost 5 bases, and 15 bases lay in between. The germline V gene encodes CDR1 SGHNT and CDR2 YYREEE (reference sequence).

The chain links TRBV12-5 to TRBJ2-7, with TRBD2 matching over 14 bases. J was trimmed by 3 bases and V by 2 bases; bases with no gene match: 12. Germline loops: CDR1 LGHNT, CDR2 FRNRAP. The CDR3 runs to 19 residues. The CDR3 is CASGLPRLAGGPAYYEQYF. Here the CDR3 DNA reads TGTGCTAGTGGTTTGCCCCGACTAGCGGGAGGGCCGGCCTACTACGAGCAGTACTTC.

This chain connects TRBV9 to TRBJ1-2; D gene ambiguous. The CDR3 runs to 15 residues. Germline assignment: CDR1 SGDLS and CDR2 YYNGEE. The ends were cut back, 4 bases at V and 3 bases at J, with 16 bases in the middle. CDR3 sequence: CASSSLTRGHYGYTF. In nucleotides, the CDR3 is TGTGCCAGCAGCTCACTTACTCGGGGTCACTATGGCTACACCTTC.